The 25 T cell receptor beta chains below all came from one sample that was sequenced in a study of CD8 T cells in Susac syndrome. When the RNA was reverse transcribed, random hexamers were used with an input of 0.5 to 1 ug. TCRdb re-called the immunoSEQ multiplex PCR reads through MiXCR, storing one row per CDR3 protein. Of approximately 150,000 distinct CDR3 sequences in the sample, about 94% were seen once. The sample was CD4+ T cells from PBMCs. The source is a human donor with Susac syndrome.

The chain carries TRBV3-1 and TRBJ1-3; no clear D gene. Trimming removed 0 bases from V and 1 base from J, with 7 bases in between. This CDR3 comprises 15 residues. CDR1 is LGHDT, CDR2 YNNKEL, per germline (reference sequence). CDR3 coding DNA: TGTGCCAGCAGCCAAGACGGAGGATCTGGAAACACCATATATTTT. Protein: CASSQDGGSGNTIYF.

V is TRBV19 and J is TRBJ1-1, with TRBD1 identical over 10 bases. Trimming removed 0 bases from V and 2 bases from J; junction bases left unmatched: 9. Germline assignment: CDR1 LNHDA and CDR2 SQIVND (reference sequence). The CDR3 sequence is 18 residues long. Here the CDR3 reads CASSIDHRDRGSNTEAFF. The CDR3 region has the DNA TGTGCCAGTAGTATAGACCACCGGGACAGGGGATCTAACACTGAAGCTTTCTTT.

The chain links TRBV14 to TRBJ2-3, with 9 bases fitting TRBD2. The V segment lost 8 bases and the J segment 1 base; nucleotides outside the gene matches: 10. CDR1 is SGHDN, CDR2 FVKESK, per germline. The CDR3 contains 16 residues. CDR3 sequence: CASGPLAGERTDTQYF. DNA for the CDR3: TGTGCCAGCGGACCATTAGCGGGGGAGCGCACAGATACGCAGTATTTT.

This clonotype was seen once. The CDR3 sequence: CASRAGQAMNTEAFF. CDR3 coding DNA: TGTGCCAGCAGAGCCGGACAGGCCATGAACACTGAAGCTTTCTTT. V is TRBV2 and J is TRBJ1-1, with TRBD1 matching over 7 bases. The trim removed 6 bases at V and 0 bases at J, leaving 7 bases unmatched. This CDR3 has 15 amino acids. Germline-derived CDR1 and CDR2 are SNHLY and FYNNEI.

The chain has TRBV11-2 and TRBJ1-1; D not resolved. Trimming stripped 6 bases from V and 2 bases from J, with 13 bases between. The CDR3 totals 14 residues. CDR1 is SGHAT, CDR2 FQNNGV, per germline. CDR3 loop: CASRSPGLNTEAFF. The CDR3 coding sequence is TGTGCCAGCAGATCCCCGGGGTTAAACACTGAAGCTTTCTTT.

This chain uses TRBV19 with TRBJ2-7; D is possibly TRBD2 (6 bases). CDR1 is LNHDA and CDR2 is SQIVND in the germline V gene (reference sequence). With 3 bases removed from V and 3 bases from J, the gap between germline ends came to 12 bases. The CDR3 loop spans 14 amino acids. CDR3 protein: CASSMGRGIYEQYF. CDR3 sequence (DNA): TGTGCCAGTAGTATGGGTCGGGGGATCTACGAGCAGTACTTC.

The chain has TRBV29-1 and TRBJ1-3, with D possibly matching TRBD1 (5 bases). Germline CDR1 and CDR2: SQVTM and ANQGSEA. V lost 4 bases, J lost 7 bases, and 14 bases lay in between. CDR3 length: 13 residues. CDR3 loop: CSVVQGFRNTIYF. In DNA form, the CDR3 reads TGCAGCGTTGTTCAGGGCTTTCGGAACACCATATATTTT.

This clonotype was found once. V gene TRBV6-5 combines with J gene TRBJ1-2; no reliable D call. V gave up 7 bases and J gave up 4 bases, with 13 bases separating them. The CDR3 totals 13 residues. Germline V gene data show CDR1 as MNHEY and CDR2 as SVGAGI. CDR3 protein: CASIPTGTYGYTF. The CDR3 region has the DNA TGTGCCAGCATCCCCACTGGTACCTATGGCTACACCTTC.

The V call is TRBV24-1, the J call TRBJ1-5; no reliable D call. Looked up from germline, CDR1 is KGHDR and CDR2 is SFDVKD. The length of the CDR3 is 14 residues. Between the trimmed V and J ends, which lost 4 bases and 3 bases, there was a span of 9 bases. CDR3: CATSEGSLNQPQHF. CDR3 sequence (DNA): TGTGCCACCAGTGAGGGCAGCCTCAATCAGCCCCAGCATTTT.

The chain employs TRBV11-2 and TRBJ2-6; 7 nucleotides align to TRBD1. Trimming removed 3 bases from V and 4 bases from J; junction bases left unmatched: 3. This CDR3 is 15 amino acids long. Per germline, CDR1 SGHAT and CDR2 FQNNGV. The CDR3 reads CASSLKGAGANVLTF. The CDR3 DNA reads as TGTGCCAGCAGCTTGAAGGGGGCGGGGGCCAACGTCCTGACTTTC.

The rearrangement uses TRBV12-3 or TRBV12-4 and TRBJ1-3, with D unresolved. The germline V and J ends were trimmed by 2 bases and 1 base, with 9 bases remaining between them. The CDR3 is made up of 15 amino acids. The DNA for the CDR3 is TGTGCCAGCAGTTTAATTAGTGCGTCTGGAAACACCATATATTTT. Residues: CASSLISASGNTIYF.

The genes are TRBV16 and TRBJ1-5, with TRBD1 matching 7 bases. Germline V gene sequence: CDR1 KGHSY, CDR2 FQNENV. This CDR3 contains 16 residues. Trimming took 0 bases from V and 6 from J; bases not matched to a gene: 8. CDR3 sequence reads: CASSQSRQGGGQPQHF. For the CDR3, the DNA is TGTGCCAGCAGCCAATCCCGACAGGGAGGGGGTCAGCCCCAGCATTTT.

The chain combines TRBV5-6 with TRBJ2-1; a possible D gene is TRBD1 (5 bases). The ends were cut back, 0 bases at V and 6 bases at J, with 16 bases in the middle. CDR1 and CDR2 (germline): SGHDT, YYEEEE. The CDR3 sequence is 16 residues long. This chain's CDR3 is CASSLVLGAQGNEQFF. The CDR3 nucleotides read TGTGCCAGCAGCTTGGTTCTTGGAGCTCAGGGCAATGAGCAGTTCTTC.

V gene TRBV25-1 combines with J gene TRBJ2-1; TRBD2 is a possible D gene (5 bases). The germline CDR1 and CDR2 sequences are MGHDK and SYGVNS. The CDR3 extends over 15 amino acids. Trimming removed 4 bases from V and 1 base from J, with 11 bases in between. The CDR3 here is CASSALLGSYNEQFF. CDR3 bases: TGTGCCAGCAGTGCCCTACTAGGGTCCTACAATGAGCAGTTCTTC.

The genes are TRBV5-4 and TRBJ2-3; maybe TRBD1 (6 bases). V lost 4 bases to trimming and J lost 3 bases, with 9 bases between them. There are 13 residues in the CDR3. Germline CDR1 SGHNT, CDR2 YYREEE (reference sequence). The CDR3 DNA reads as TGTGCCAGCAGCATCGGGACAACAGATACGCAGTATTTT. Residues: CASSIGTTDTQYF. Combining the CDR3 with reference TRBV5-4 and TRBJ2-3 gives the whole variable domain ETGVTQSPTHLIKTRGQQVTLRCSSQSGHNTVSWYQQALGQGPQFIFQYYREEENGRGNFPPRFSGLQFPNYSSELNVNALELDDSALYLCASSIGTTDTQYFGPGTRLTVL.

The chain recombines TRBV28 with TRBJ1-5; no clear D. The CDR3 has 12 amino acids. V shed 10 bases and J shed 2 bases, with 9 bases lying between them. Per the germline V gene, CDR1 is MDHEN and CDR2 is SYDVKM. The CDR3, as DNA: TGTGCCACCACGTACGGCAATCAGCCCCAGCATTTT. Protein sequence: CATTYGNQPQHF.

The gene calls are TRBV5-6 and TRBJ2-7; D ambiguous. CDR3 length: 12 residues. From germline, CDR1 is SGHDT and CDR2 YYEEEE. Trimming took 2 bases from V and 3 from J, leaving 6 bases between them. The CDR3 region has the DNA TGTGCCAGCAGCTTCGAAAGCTACGAGCAGTACTTC. Translating gives CASSFESYEQYF. Full variable domain (outside the CDR3, taken from reference TRBV5-6 and TRBJ2-7): DAGVTQSPTHLIKTRGQQVTLRCSPKSGHDTVSWYQQALGQGPQFIFQYYEEEERQRGNFPDRFSGHQFPNYSSELNVNALLLGDSALYLCASSFESYEQYFGPGTRLTVT.

The rearrangement uses TRBV3-1 and TRBJ1-6, with D possibly TRBD1 on 5 matching bases. Germline CDR1 LGHDT, CDR2 YNNKEL (reference sequence). The V gene lost 4 bases and the J gene lost 5 bases, with 15 bases spanning the gap. This CDR3 region has 16 residues. The CDR3 coding sequence is TGTGCCAGCAGCCCGACCGGGGGGATCAATAATTCACCCCTCCACTTT. Amino acid sequence: CASSPTGGINNSPLHF.

The chain combines TRBV4-1 with TRBJ2-5, with D possibly being TRBD2 (5 bases). Trimming removed 2 bases from V and 1 base from J, with 11 bases in between. From germline, CDR1 is MGHRA and CDR2 YSYEKL. CDR3 size: 15 residues. CDR3 DNA sequence: TGCGCCAGCAGCCAAATTGGCGGGTTCCAAGAGACCCAGTACTTC. This translates into CASSQIGGFQETQYF.

The J gene is TRBJ1-4, the V gene TRBV12-3 or TRBV12-4; a possible D gene is TRBD1 (6 bases). This CDR3 comprises 14 residues. Trimming cost V 3 bases and J 10 bases, with 15 bases left between them. Written as DNA, the CDR3 is TGTGCCAGCAGTTTTTCCCAGGGGTTTGGAAAACTGTTTTTT. Its translation: CASSFSQGFGKLFF.

The chain carries TRBV5-1 and TRBJ2-5; TRBD2 matches at 9 bases. Germline lookup yields CDR1 SGHRS and CDR2 YFSETQ. V was pared by 3 bases and J by 5 bases, with 2 bases of the junction left unmatched. The CDR3 is 13 amino acids. CDR3 sequence: CASSSTSGETQYF. The CDR3 DNA is TGCGCCAGCAGCTCAACTAGCGGGGAGACCCAGTACTTC.

The rearrangement joins TRBV14 to TRBJ1-1, with D unclear. CDR1 and CDR2 from the germline V gene are SGHDN and FVKESK. This CDR3 comprises 12 residues. Trimming removed 3 bases from V and 4 bases from J, with 6 bases in between. CDR3 amino acids: CASSQAFTEAFF. The CDR3, as DNA: TGTGCCAGCAGCCAGGCATTCACTGAAGCTTTCTTT.

J is TRBJ2-7 and V is TRBV5-4, with 11 bases fitting TRBD2. The CDR3 length is 14 residues. Germline-derived CDR1 and CDR2 are SGHNT and YYREEE (reference sequence). V dropped 0 bases and J dropped 7; count of bases not matched to a gene: 3. CDR3 bases: TGTGCCAGCAGCTTGGCTAGCGGGGGGCGTGAGCAGTACTTC. Its protein product is CASSLASGGREQYF.

The CDR3 coding sequence is TGTGCCAGCAGTTTTTCGGGCGCCGAGCAGTACTTC. Translated, it gives CASSFSGAEQYF. The genes are TRBV12-3 or TRBV12-4 and TRBJ2-7, with D hard to call. Trimming removed 3 bases from V and 6 bases from J, with 9 bases in between. The CDR3 spans 12 residues.

This sequence joins TRBV3-1 and TRBJ2-5; the match to TRBD2 covers 7 bases. Germline V gives CDR1 LGHDT, CDR2 YNNKEL (reference sequence). The CDR3 is 15 amino acids. V trimming: 4 bases; J trimming: 4 bases; junction bases outside the gene matches: 9. The CDR3 region is CASSLFGGGRETQYF. The DNA for the CDR3 is TGTGCCAGCAGCCTTTTCGGCGGGGGTCGAGAGACCCAGTACTTC.